This T cell receptor (beta chain) derives from a study of OX40 agonist ivuxolimab in advanced cancers. Repertoires were generated with immunoSEQ multiplex PCR, while TCRdb's copy carries only in-frame clones and drops some. Of roughly 100,000 clones in the sample, roughly nine tenths were seen once. Study-wide findings and caveats: CD8+ T cells averaged more expanded clones than CD4+.

This clone has a single count. Its antigen is currently unknown. The specimen comprised CD4+ or CD8+ T cells sorted from blood, sampled in a trial of the OX40 agonist ivuxolimab. This receptor was obtained from an adult with an advanced solid tumor such as melanoma, head and neck, liver or kidney cancer.

The CDR3 region is CASSPEGNRAQYF. CDR3 bases: TGTGCCAGCAGCCCAGAAGGTAACCGGGCCCAGTACTTC. The chain recombines TRBV7-6 with TRBJ2-5; D not resolved. The CDR3 has 13 amino acids. Germline values: CDR1 SGHVS, CDR2 FNYEAQ. V shed 5 bases and J shed 9 bases, with 16 bases lying between them.